The TCR beta chain described here comes from a study of cytomegalovirus exposure and HLA in healthy donors. A word on this clone: The antigen remains undetermined.

Study observations and caveats: Among TCR beta chains of equal frequency, HLA-associated ones were more clonally expanded in a later analysis. Specificity of a few CMV-associated chains for CMV antigens was verified in vitro. Listed as cytomegalovirus-associated were roughly 180 TCR beta chains.

It was healthy bone marrow donors who served as donors. The PCR ran on 60 Vbeta and 13 Jbeta primers. Sequencing was performed with immunoSEQ multiplex PCR; in TCRdb, only in-frame clones are kept and a portion is missing. The sample shows hundreds of thousands of clones, around 80% of them seen only once. Germline-derived CDR1 and CDR2 are MGHDK and SYGVNS. This CDR3 has 15 residues. With 5 bases removed from V and 4 bases from J, the gap between germline ends came to 15 bases. The TCR was taken from a man aged 30-40 years in good health and CMV-seronegative. This rearrangement joins TRBV25-1 to TRBJ1-5; D not resolved. Specimen: PBMCs. Here the CDR3 DNA reads TGTGCCAGCAGTCCCTCGGGCGGGGTGAATCAGCCCCAGCATTTT. It is translated as CASSPSGGVNQPQHF. The variable domain in full, completed from reference TRBV25-1 and TRBJ1-5, reads EADIYQTPRYLVIGTGKKITLECSQTMGHDKMYWYQQDPGMELHLIHYSYGVNSTEKGDLSSESTVSRIRTEHFPLTLESARPSHTSQYLCASSPSGGVNQPQHFGDGTRLSIL.